Below are 17 T cell receptor beta chains sequenced from a single sample in a study of blood T cell repertoires in COVID-19. Clones were sequenced by immunoSEQ multiplex PCR, and TCRdb holds only the in-frame ones, with some missing. The sample has about 120,000 clones; more than 70% are singletons. The sample taken for sequencing was peripheral blood. Source of these receptors: a human donor in a cohort sampled during active COVID-19.

This rearrangement joins TRBV5-4 to TRBJ2-7; unclear D gene. Germline CDR1 reads SGHNT; CDR2 reads YYREEE (reference sequence). V was clipped by 0 bases and J by 3 bases, with 7 bases between them. The CDR3 spans 13 residues. As DNA, the CDR3 is TGTGCCAGCAGCTTGGACCCCGGCTACGAGCAGTACTTC. This gives the protein CASSLDPGYEQYF.

The chain carries TRBV6-1 and TRBJ2-7; 8 bases line up with TRBD1. Trimming cost V 4 bases and J 2 bases; bases outside gene matches: 10. The germline CDR1 and CDR2 sequences are MNHNS and SASEGT. There are 16 residues in the CDR3. CDR3 sequence reads: CASSAYTGGPTYEQYF. The CDR3 nucleotides are TGTGCCAGCAGTGCCTACACAGGGGGGCCTACCTACGAGCAGTACTTC.

The J gene is TRBJ2-7, the V gene TRBV4-2, with 7 positions matching TRBD2. The germline gives CDR1 LGHNA, CDR2 YNFKEQ. The CDR3 contains 14 residues. With 4 bases clipped from V and 2 bases from J, the junction kept 5 bases outside the gene matches. This CDR3 is CASSPRGGAYEQYF. The CDR3 nucleotides read TGTGCCAGCAGCCCCCGGGGAGGGGCCTACGAGCAGTACTTC.

The chain carries TRBV28 and TRBJ2-7, with D possibly TRBD2 on 5 matching bases. Germline loops: CDR1 MDHEN, CDR2 SYDVKM. Trimming removed 2 bases at V and 5 bases at J, with 10 bases between. The CDR3 has 13 amino acids. The CDR3 sequence is CASSLDSGDEQYF. The CDR3, as DNA: TGTGCCAGCAGTTTAGATTCCGGGGACGAGCAGTACTTC.

The chain recombines TRBV10-2 with TRBJ2-7; TRBD1 matches 9 bases. Germline CDR1 reads WSHSY; CDR2 reads SAAADI. This CDR3 region has 13 residues. The V gene end was trimmed by 6 bases and the J gene end by 2 bases; junction bases not matched to a gene: 2. CDR3 residues: CASRQGAAYEQYF. The CDR3 DNA follows: TGCGCCAGCAGACAGGGGGCGGCCTACGAGCAGTACTTC.

This clone showed up just once. The chain recombines TRBV19 with TRBJ2-6; 10 nucleotides agree with TRBD1. Germline loops: CDR1 LNHDA, CDR2 SQIVND (reference sequence). V lost 2 bases and J lost 0; bases outside the gene matches: 10. The CDR3 extends over 20 amino acids. CDR3 protein: CASSIFGGDRGPSGANVLTF. CDR3 coding DNA: TGTGCCAGTAGTATATTTGGGGGGGACAGGGGTCCCTCTGGGGCCAACGTCCTGACTTTC.

The chain's CDR3 is CASSPRDRVYEQYF. The CDR3 coding sequence is TGTGCCAGCAGTCCCCGGGACAGGGTCTACGAGCAGTACTTC. The chain uses TRBV7-8 and TRBJ2-7; the match to TRBD1 covers 9 bases. The germline V gene has CDR1 SGHVS and CDR2 FQNEAQ. The CDR3 contains 14 residues. V shed 6 bases, J shed 3 bases, and the junction held 6 bases outside the gene matches.

This sequence joins TRBV5-4 and TRBJ2-7; possibly TRBD2 for D (6 bases). The germline gives CDR1 SGHNT, CDR2 YYREEE (reference sequence). V was pared by 2 bases and J by 2 bases, with 11 bases between. The CDR3 totals 14 residues. The CDR3 here is CASSFRAGAYEQYF. The CDR3 bases are TGTGCCAGCAGCTTCCGAGCGGGCGCCTACGAGCAGTACTTC.

The rearrangement uses TRBV5-5 and TRBJ1-4; D is perhaps TRBD1 (5 bases). The CDR3 spans 14 residues. Trimming shortened V by 4 bases and J by 8 bases, and 15 bases separated the two germline ends. The germline gives CDR1 SGHKS, CDR2 YYEKEE (reference sequence). In nucleotides, the CDR3 is TGTGCCAGCAGCCCCGGGAGGGGTGGGGAAAAACTGTTTTTT. The encoded protein is CASSPGRGGEKLFF.

The V gene is TRBV30, the J gene TRBJ2-7; 9 bases match TRBD1. The CDR3 totals 18 residues. The V gene end was trimmed by 0 bases and the J gene end by 0 bases; junction bases not matched to a gene: 12. CDR1 is GTSNPN, CDR2 SVGIG, per germline (reference sequence). In DNA form, the CDR3 reads TGTGCCTGGAGTGTGTGGACAGGGGACCTAAGGAGCTCCTACGAGCAGTACTTC. It codes for CAWSVWTGDLRSSYEQYF.

This chain links TRBV6-7 with TRBJ1-2; D remains unclear. TRBV6-7 belongs to the ORF category, with a function that is uncertain. The length of the CDR3 is 11 residues. V was pared by 6 bases and J by 9 bases, with 11 bases between. CDR3 sequence (DNA): TGTGCCAGCAGCCCCGGGAACCGCTACACCTTC. Protein product: CASSPGNRYTF.

This sequence joins TRBV11-3 and TRBJ2-6; 11 bases map to TRBD1. The germline V gene encodes CDR1 SGHNT and CDR2 YENEEA. The CDR3 length is 19 residues. V shed 1 base and J 2 bases; nucleotides not matched to a gene: 7. The CDR3 spells CASSLVWTGGRTGANVLTF. Written as DNA, the CDR3 is TGTGCCAGCAGCTTAGTTTGGACAGGGGGCAGGACTGGGGCCAACGTCCTGACTTTC.

The chain carries TRBV15 and TRBJ1-1; D ambiguous. The CDR3 loop spans 15 amino acids. With 4 bases removed from V and 4 bases from J, the gap between germline ends came to 16 bases. In germline, CDR1 is LNHNV, CDR2 YYDKDF (reference sequence). CDR3 DNA: TGTGCCACCAGCACTAAACTAGGGTGGGGCACTGAAGCTTTCTTT. Amino acids: CATSTKLGWGTEAFF.

The CDR3 here is CASSQDRETQYF. The CDR3 DNA sequence: TGTGCCAGCAGCCAAGATCGAGAGACCCAGTACTTC. The V and J genes are TRBV4-2 and TRBJ2-5; unclear D gene. Germline lookup yields CDR1 LGHNA and CDR2 YNFKEQ. The V end was cut by 0 bases, the J end by 4 bases, with 3 bases between. CDR3 length equals 12 residues.

This rearrangement joins TRBV21-1 to TRBJ1-2; the table assigns TRBD1, which was not confirmed against the DNA. TRBV21-1 is annotated as a pseudogene. The CDR3 is 16 amino acids. In nucleotides, the CDR3 is TGTGCCAGCAGCATCCCGGGACAGGGAATAGTTGCTGGCTACACCTTC. Protein sequence: CASSIPGQGIVAGYTF.

The V and J genes are TRBV27 and TRBJ2-5, with unresolved D. Trimming left V 9 bases short and J 7 bases short, with 12 bases between. The CDR3 sequence is 11 residues long. Germline CDR1 MNHEY, CDR2 SMNVEV (reference sequence). CDR3 sequence: CASSQDGTQYF. The CDR3 DNA is TGTGCCAGTTCCCAGGATGGGACCCAGTACTTC.

The V gene is TRBV5-1, the J gene TRBJ2-5, with 7 bases aligning to TRBD2. CDR3 length equals 16 residues. J gave up 5 bases and V 4 bases, and 14 bases lay outside the gene matches. Germline V gene sequence: CDR1 SGHRS, CDR2 YFSETQ. The CDR3 region has the DNA TGCGCCAGCAGCCCAGAACTAGCGACCCCGTCCGAGACCCAGTACTTC. This codes for CASSPELATPSETQYF.